This T cell receptor beta chain is from a study of radiation and T cells in renal cell carcinoma. The data were produced by immunoSEQ multiplex PCR, yet TCRdb's version contains in-frame clones alone and is incomplete. The table has 15,000 to 20,000 clones, approximately 49% seen once. Treatment here: 15 Gy SBRT to primary tumor, nephrectomy 4 weeks later. Germline V CDR1 and CDR2: SGHDT, YYEEEE. The CDR3 has 16 residues. The V and J ends lost 0 bases and 4 bases, in that order; junction bases with no gene match: 5. The source of this sequence is a woman aged 55 to 70 with renal cell carcinoma. The source material was tumor tissue, sampled from a patient whose treatment included radiotherapy and nephrectomy. The genes are TRBV5-6 and TRBJ2-5, with 11 bases fitting TRBD2. CDR3 bases: TGTGCCAGCAGCTTGGAGCTAGCGGGGGGTTTAGAGACCCAGTACTTC. It is translated as CASSLELAGGLETQYF.